This T cell receptor (beta chain) was captured in a study of blood T cell repertoires in COVID-19. The participants were between about 18 and 100 years old and came from fewer than 25 US areas. Cohorts were based on clinical histories the participants reported. CDR3 size: 14 residues. Trimming took 4 bases from V and 1 from J, leaving 11 bases between them. Looked up from germline, CDR1 is MDHEN and CDR2 is SYDVKM. This clone was detected once. Authors' processing steps: For nucleated cells, counts were estimated from reference gene primer amplification. TCRdb keeps only in-frame clones here, not all; method: immunoSEQ multiplex PCR. V, J and clone size were drawn from that table, and D and trimming were deduced from the DNA. The repertoire has some 260,000 clones, roughly 90% of them found once; the top ten carry 8.8%.

Source material: PBMCs or T cells enriched from blood (not recorded which). The chain has TRBV28 and TRBJ2-7; D ambiguous. The sequence derives from a man in his forties who had recovered from COVID-19. DNA of the CDR3: TGTGCCAGCAGTTCCTACGTTGGTTCCTACGAGCAGTACTTC. Translation gives CASSSYVGSYEQYF.